These T cell receptor beta chains were read from a single sample in a study of blood T cells in healthy people across ages. TCRdb reprocessed the 5' RACE reads via MiXCR and lists one record per CDR3 protein. The profile covers some 1.6 million distinct CDR3 sequences, with approximately 32% appearing a single time and around 10% taken by the ten largest. The sequenced sample was blood. The receptor set was obtained from a woman in her twenties or thirties in good health. Each CDR3 is given with its conserved first and last residue. The D gene is left open where the match is weak. Where a row states a size, it is once, few, many or the class of an expanded clone; other rows omit it.

d_call,j_call,v_call,clone_size,cdr3_nt,cdr3_aa
-,TRBJ1-4,TRBV4-1,-,TGCGCCAGCAGCCAAGATGGGGCGGGGGCGGGTGAAAAACTGTTTTTT,CASSQDGAGAGEKLFF
TRBD2,TRBJ2-3,TRBV20-1,few,TGCAGTGCTCCACAAGCGGGGGTGAGCACAGATACGCAGTATTTT,CSAPQAGVSTDTQYF
-,TRBJ1-1,TRBV3-1,many,TGCGCCAGCAGTCCCAGGGTAATGAACACTGAAGCTTTCTTT,CASSPRVMNTEAFF
-,TRBJ1-1,TRBV19,-,TGTGCCAGTAGTTCTGCGTGGGCCGTAGGTAACACTGAAGCTTTCTTT,CASSSAWAVGNTEAFF
TRBD2,TRBJ2-7,TRBV3-1,few,TGTGCCAGCAGCCAAGATCGGGCTAGCGGGGCCTCCGAGCAGTACTTC,CASSQDRASGASEQYF
TRBD2,TRBJ2-1,TRBV29-1,-,TGCAGCGCCAAGCAGCGGGACCGAACCTACAATGAGCAGTTCTTC,CSAKQRDRTYNEQFF
-,TRBJ2-1,TRBV10-3,many,TGTGCCATCAGTGAGTCGCTAGAGCAGTTCTTC,CAISESLEQFF
-,TRBJ2-7,TRBV7-2,-,TGTGCCAGCAGCCACGCTCCGTCCTACGAGCAGTACTTC,CASSHAPSYEQYF
-,TRBJ2-3,TRBV5-1,-,TGCGCCAGCAGCTTGTGGCAGCTCACAGATACGCAGTATTTT,CASSLWQLTDTQYF
TRBD1,TRBJ2-7,TRBV28,-,TGTGCCAGCAGTTTGAGATCCGGGACAGGGGCCTACGAGCAGTACTTC,CASSLRSGTGAYEQYF
-,TRBJ2-3,TRBV7-9,-,TGTGCCAGCAGCTTAGCGTCGGGGTTAGATACGCGGTATTTT,CASSLASGLDTRYF
-,TRBJ2-3,TRBV20-1,-,TGCAGTGCTAGAGACCGGGAAGTAGCTTACCGCACAGATACGCAGTATTTT,CSARDREVAYRTDTQYF
-,TRBJ1-2,TRBV28,few,TGTGCCAGCAGTTTAAACGCAAGGGGAGTAGGTGGCTACACCTTC,CASSLNARGVGGYTF
-,TRBJ2-1,TRBV20-1,-,TGCAGTGCTAGAGTAGGGGGAGGCGGGTACAATGAGCAGTTCTTC,CSARVGGGGYNEQFF
-,TRBJ1-4,TRBV25-1,-,TGTGCCAGCAGTGAAGGCCAGGGTAGGGAAAAACTGTTTTTT,CASSEGQGREKLFF
TRBD1,TRBJ1-1,TRBV6-1,-,TGTGCCAGCCCCCGGACAGGGGGACGCGCAGACACTGAAGCTTTCTTT,CASPRTGGRADTEAFF
TRBD1,TRBJ2-7,TRBV7-9,few,TGTGCCAGCAGCTCCCGGACAGGGGGACCCTACGAGCAGTACTTC,CASSSRTGGPYEQYF
-,TRBJ2-5,TRBV6-6,-,TGTGCCAGCAGTCACCCCTCAGGATGGACCCAGTACTTC,CASSHPSGWTQYF
-,TRBJ2-3,TRBV20-1,few,TGCAGTGCAGAAACGGCAGGGGGGAACACAGATACGCAGTATTTT,CSAETAGGNTDTQYF